These 28 T cell receptor beta chains were sequenced from one sample in a study of blood T cell repertoires in COVID-19. Some clones are missing from TCRdb's copy, which holds only in-frame ones; the method was immunoSEQ multiplex PCR. The data hold roughly 160,000 clones, with approximately 83% observed a single time. Sequencing was carried out using peripheral blood. These receptors were taken from an older woman with acute or convalescent COVID-19.

The CDR3: CASSPSGGGRHEQYF. The CDR3 nucleotides are TGTGCCAGCAGCCCTAGCGGGGGGGGAAGGCACGAGCAGTACTTC. This chain connects TRBV28 to TRBJ2-7, with TRBD2 matching 12 bases. From germline, CDR1 is MDHEN and CDR2 SYDVKM. This CDR3 spans 15 amino acids. The ends lost 6 bases at V and 5 bases at J; junction bases unmatched: 8.

This clone appeared once. CDR3 DNA sequence: TGCGCCAGCAGCCACGCGAGGTGGGACAGAAGGATTAACACCGGGGAGCTGTTTTTT. Protein product: CASSHARWDRRINTGELFF. V gene TRBV5-1 combines with J gene TRBJ2-2; 7 bases agree with TRBD1. The V gene end was trimmed by 4 bases and the J gene end by 2 bases; junction bases not matched to a gene: 17. This CDR3 is built from 19 residues. Germline V gene sequence: CDR1 SGHRS, CDR2 YFSETQ.

Worth noting for this clone: The junction differs from germline at one of its ends, possibly a read error. The chain recombines TRBV5-5 with TRBJ2-2, with TRBD2 matching 14 bases. Germline V gives CDR1 SGHKS, CDR2 YYEKEE (reference sequence). The CDR3 is made up of 19 amino acids. CDR3 residues: CASSLRGLAGATGTRELFF. In DNA form, the CDR3 reads TGTGCCAGCAGCTTGAGGGGACTAGCGGGGGCCACTGGCACCCGGGAGCTGTTTTTT.

This clone was seen once. V is TRBV12-3 or TRBV12-4 and J is TRBJ2-7; TRBD2 matches at 7 bases. With 4 bases clipped from V and 7 bases from J, the junction kept 7 bases outside the gene matches. This CDR3 spans 13 amino acids. CDR3 sequence (DNA): TGTGCCAGCAGTTCTTCCAAAGCGGGAGAGCAGTACTTC. Translating gives CASSSSKAGEQYF.

The chain recombines TRBV15 with TRBJ2-1; TRBD2 aligns across 7 bases. The CDR3 contains 17 residues. CDR1 is LNHNV and CDR2 is YYDKDF in the germline V gene (reference sequence). V trimming: 1 base; J trimming: 5 bases; junction bases outside the gene matches: 11. The CDR3 region has the DNA TGTGCCACCAGCAGAGGCCTCCGAGAGCGGGGCAACAATGAGCAGTTCTTC. Protein product: CATSRGLRERGNNEQFF. Drawing the rest from reference TRBV15 and TRBJ2-1, the complete variable domain is DAMVIQNPRYQVTQFGKPVTLSCSQTLNHNVMYWYQQKSSQAPKLLFHYYDKDFNNEADTPDNFQSRRPNTSFCFLDIRSPGLGDTAMYLCATSRGLRERGNNEQFFGPGTRLTVL.

With respect to this clone: Within the sample, other DNA sequences also encode this same CDR3. This chain connects TRBV18 to TRBJ2-7, with 10 nucleotides matching TRBD1. Germline CDR1 is KGHSH and CDR2 is LQKENI. This CDR3 contains 14 residues. J was trimmed by 4 bases and V by 3 bases; bases with no gene match: 3. CDR3 sequence (DNA): TGTGCCAGCTCACCGGGACAGGGGACGTACGAGCAGTACTTC. Its translation is CASSPGQGTYEQYF.

V gene TRBV3-1 (or the pseudogene TRBV3-2) combines with J gene TRBJ2-1, with 8 bases fitting TRBD2. Germline-derived CDR1 and CDR2 are LGHDT and YNNKEL (reference sequence). After removal of 0 bases from V and 0 bases from J, the junction contained 4 bases not matched to a gene. The CDR3 loop spans 17 amino acids. CDR3 sequence: CASSQEGRGASYNEQFF. CDR3 nucleotide sequence: TGTGCCAGCAGCCAAGAGGGGCGGGGGGCCTCCTACAATGAGCAGTTCTTC.

The chain is built from TRBV7-2 and TRBJ2-5, with 12 positions matching TRBD2. The CDR3 contains 15 residues. CDR1 is SGHTA, CDR2 FQGNSA, per germline. The V gene end was trimmed by 2 bases and the J gene end by 7 bases; junction bases not matched to a gene: 5. This CDR3 is CASSLTSGGFGTQYF. In DNA form, the CDR3 reads TGTGCCAGCAGCTTAACTAGCGGGGGGTTCGGGACCCAGTACTTC. Looking up the rest from reference TRBV7-2 and TRBJ2-5 gives the full variable domain: GAGVSQSPSNKVTEKGKDVELRCDPISGHTALYWYRQSLGQGLEFLIYFQGNSAPDKSGLPSDRFSAERTGGSVSTLTIQRTQQEDSAVYLCASSLTSGGFGTQYFGPGTRLLVL.

The CDR3 DNA reads as TGTGCCAGCAGCCAACTCCAGGGTTATGGAAACACCATATATTTT. Translating it yields CASSQLQGYGNTIYF. V and J are TRBV7-2 and TRBJ1-3, with D maybe TRBD1 (5 bases). Looked up from germline, CDR1 is SGHTA and CDR2 is FQGNSA. V lost 5 bases and J 3 bases, leaving 14 bases between the germline ends. The CDR3 is made up of 15 amino acids.

This clone appeared a few times. J is TRBJ1-5 and V is TRBV19; 9 nucleotides line up with TRBD1. Germline CDR1 is LNHDA and CDR2 is SQIVND (reference sequence). J lost 5 bases, V lost 2 bases, and 7 bases had no gene match. The CDR3 extends over 16 amino acids. CDR3 DNA: TGTGCCAGTAGTATACAGGGAGGACAGGGGTATCAGCCCCAGCATTTT. Its translation is CASSIQGGQGYQPQHF. Supplemented by reference TRBV19 and TRBJ1-5, the full variable domain reads DGGITQSPKYLFRKEGQNVTLSCEQNLNHDAMYWYRQDPGQGLRLIYYSQIVNDFQKGDIAEGYSVSREKKESFPLTVTSAQKNPTAFYLCASSIQGGQGYQPQHFGDGTRLSIL.

This chain uses TRBV2 with TRBJ1-1; D uncertain. Trimming removed 9 bases at V and 5 bases at J, with 16 bases between. This CDR3 has 13 amino acids. The germline gives CDR1 SNHLY, CDR2 FYNNEI. CDR3 protein: CASIKDGRTEAFF. The CDR3 DNA reads as TGTGCCAGTATTAAGGACGGGAGGACTGAAGCTTTCTTT.

This chain joins TRBV5-1 and TRBJ1-2, with D possibly matching TRBD1 (5 bases). CDR3 length equals 13 residues. Germline V gene sequence: CDR1 SGHRS, CDR2 YFSETQ. V lost 0 bases to trimming and J lost 3 bases, with 6 bases between them. CDR3: CASSLGGDYGYTF. The CDR3, as DNA: TGCGCCAGCAGCTTGGGGGGCGACTATGGCTACACCTTC.

This sequence joins TRBV7-3 and TRBJ2-6; 7 bases are shared with TRBD1. CDR3 length equals 17 residues. The germline V gene encodes CDR1 SGHTA and CDR2 FQGTGA. Germline trimming cut 5 bases from V and 0 bases from J; bases unmatched to any gene: 7. The CDR3: CASSVRQGPSGANVLTF. The CDR3 nucleotides read TGTGCCAGCAGCGTCCGACAGGGCCCCTCTGGGGCCAACGTCCTGACTTTC.

The chain carries TRBV20-1 and TRBJ2-2; D is possibly TRBD2 (6 bases). V lost 3 bases to trimming and J lost 2 bases, with 13 bases between them. The CDR3 runs 15 residues. Germline V CDR1 and CDR2: DFQATT, SNEGSKA (reference sequence). This CDR3 reads CSASRAGVNTGELFF. Written as DNA, the CDR3 is TGCAGTGCTAGTCGAGCGGGCGTCAACACCGGGGAGCTGTTTTTT.

This CDR3 is CAWEPGGVSKFF. The CDR3 DNA is TGTGCCTGGGAGCCGGGGGGGGTCAGCAAGTTCTTC. J is TRBJ2-1 and V is TRBV30, with 8 bases identical to TRBD2. This CDR3 has 12 amino acids. Germline V gene lookup returns CDR1 GTSNPN and CDR2 SVGIG (reference sequence). The J segment lost 14 bases and the V segment lost 5 bases, leaving 11 bases of the junction unmatched.

CDR3 sequence reads: CASSHTGTEAFF. CDR3 bases: TGTGCCAGCAGCCACACGGGTACTGAAGCTTTCTTT. This chain connects TRBV6-5 to TRBJ1-1; no clear D gene. The CDR3 extends over 12 amino acids. Trimming cost V 6 bases and J 5 bases, with 10 bases left between them. Germline CDR1 MNHEY, CDR2 SVGAGI.

The chain combines TRBV9 with TRBJ1-2; 7 nucleotides match TRBD1. With V trimmed by 4 bases and J by 3 bases, 9 bases remained unmatched. The CDR3 is 15 residues long. Germline CDR1 and CDR2: SGDLS and YYNGEE. The DNA of the CDR3 is TGTGCCAGCAGCAAAGGACAGGAGCCCTACTATGGCTACACCTTC. It codes for CASSKGQEPYYGYTF.

The gene calls are TRBV2 and TRBJ2-7; D might be TRBD1 (5 bases). The germline V gene encodes CDR1 SNHLY and CDR2 FYNNEI. V was trimmed by 4 bases and J by 2 bases, leaving 9 bases between them. The CDR3 length is 13 residues. This CDR3 reads CASSVTGPYEQYF. CDR3 nucleotide sequence: TGTGCCAGCAGTGTAACAGGACCCTACGAGCAGTACTTC.

The chain joins TRBV7-2 to TRBJ2-7; 12 bases are shared with TRBD2. CDR1 SGHTA and CDR2 FQGNSA come from the germline V gene. The CDR3 spans 15 residues. V gave up 2 bases and J gave up 7 bases; unmatched junction bases: 6. The CDR3 protein is CASSLLAGGPGEQYF. The DNA for the CDR3 is TGTGCCAGCAGCTTACTAGCGGGGGGGCCGGGTGAGCAGTACTTC.

The chain joins TRBV3-1 (or the pseudogene TRBV3-2) to TRBJ2-5; TRBD2 agrees at 9 bases. Germline V gene lookup returns CDR1 LGHDT and CDR2 YNNKEL (reference sequence). CDR3 length: 15 amino acids. The junction had 5 bases not matched to a gene; V was cut back by 1 base and J by 5 bases. CDR3 sequence reads: CASSQVGLAGETQYF. In DNA, the CDR3 is TGTGCCAGCAGCCAAGTGGGACTAGCCGGGGAGACCCAGTACTTC.

This clone was observed once. This CDR3 is CASSYSSYPNKNEKLFF. The CDR3 coding sequence is TGTGCCAGCAGCTATTCCTCTTACCCCAACAAGAATGAAAAACTGTTTTTT. V is TRBV7-6 and J is TRBJ1-4; no firm D call. Per the germline V gene, CDR1 is SGHVS and CDR2 is FNYEAQ. The length of the CDR3 is 17 residues. Trimming stripped 4 bases from V and 5 bases from J, with 20 bases between. Using reference TRBV7-6 and TRBJ1-4 for the parts outside the CDR3, the full variable domain is GAGVSQSPRYKVTKRGQDVALRCDPISGHVSLYWYRQALGQGPEFLTYFNYEAQQDKSGLPNDRFSAERPEGSISTLTIQRTEQRDSAMYRCASSYSSYPNKNEKLFFGSGTQLSVL.

The chain joins TRBV19 to TRBJ1-1; unclear D gene. CDR1 and CDR2 (germline): LNHDA, SQIVND (reference sequence). V was pared by 4 bases and J by 3 bases, with 12 bases between. There are 14 residues in the CDR3. The CDR3: CASSNGVVHTEAFF. The CDR3 bases are TGTGCCAGTAGTAACGGGGTCGTACACACTGAAGCTTTCTTT.

V usage is TRBV19 and J usage is TRBJ1-3; weak D call: TRBD1 (6 bases). The V and J ends lost 7 bases and 2 bases respectively, with 15 bases between them. The V gene's germline CDR1 is LNHDA and CDR2 SQIVND (reference sequence). CDR3 length equals 15 residues. The CDR3 DNA reads as TGTGCCAGTAAGTTAAACAGGGATCCTGGAAACACCATATATTTT. It codes for CASKLNRDPGNTIYF.

The chain recombines TRBV4-3 with TRBJ1-6; 11 nucleotides match TRBD1. The CDR3 runs 15 residues. V lost 4 bases and J lost 9; bases outside the gene matches: 5. Germline CDR1 LGHNA, CDR2 YSLEER. The chain's CDR3 is CASSLGTGGSSPLHF. The CDR3 nucleotides are TGCGCCAGCAGCCTAGGGACAGGGGGATCTTCACCCCTCCACTTT.

The gene calls are TRBV3-1 (or the pseudogene TRBV3-2) and TRBJ2-7; tentatively, D is TRBD1 (5 bases). The germline V gene encodes CDR1 LGHDT and CDR2 YNNKEL (reference sequence). V was pared by 10 bases and J by 9 bases, with 19 bases between. This CDR3 region has 12 residues. CDR3 sequence: CATSRREGRQYF. DNA for the CDR3: TGTGCCACCTCTCGCAGGGAAGGACGGCAGTACTTC.

The CDR3 reads CASSEILAGLEAFF. CDR3 nucleotide sequence: TGTGCCAGCAGTGAAATCTTGGCGGGGTTGGAAGCTTTCTTT. This chain joins TRBV2 and TRBJ1-1; D call uncertain. The CDR3 is 14 residues long. V dropped 2 bases and J dropped 8 bases, with 15 bases sitting between them. CDR1 and CDR2 from the germline V gene are SNHLY and FYNNEI.

This clone was counted once. The chain's CDR3 is CASSPGGVPYVLTF. The CDR3 DNA reads TGTGCCAGCAGTCCAGGGGGTGTTCCATACGTCCTGACTTTC. V gene TRBV14 combines with J gene TRBJ2-6, with 7 nucleotides matching TRBD1. The CDR3 spans 14 residues. V trimming: 6 bases; J trimming: 11 bases; junction bases outside the gene matches: 10. Germline V gene data show CDR1 as SGHDN and CDR2 as FVKESK.

This chain links TRBV29-1 with TRBJ1-1, with 10 nucleotides matching TRBD1. Germline lookup yields CDR1 SQVTM and CDR2 ANQGSEA. The CDR3 extends over 12 amino acids. The J segment lost 4 bases and the V segment lost 4 bases, leaving 0 bases of the junction unmatched. The CDR3 nucleotides are TGCAGCGTTGGGACAGGGGGCACTGAAGCTTTCTTT. It translates to CSVGTGGTEAFF.